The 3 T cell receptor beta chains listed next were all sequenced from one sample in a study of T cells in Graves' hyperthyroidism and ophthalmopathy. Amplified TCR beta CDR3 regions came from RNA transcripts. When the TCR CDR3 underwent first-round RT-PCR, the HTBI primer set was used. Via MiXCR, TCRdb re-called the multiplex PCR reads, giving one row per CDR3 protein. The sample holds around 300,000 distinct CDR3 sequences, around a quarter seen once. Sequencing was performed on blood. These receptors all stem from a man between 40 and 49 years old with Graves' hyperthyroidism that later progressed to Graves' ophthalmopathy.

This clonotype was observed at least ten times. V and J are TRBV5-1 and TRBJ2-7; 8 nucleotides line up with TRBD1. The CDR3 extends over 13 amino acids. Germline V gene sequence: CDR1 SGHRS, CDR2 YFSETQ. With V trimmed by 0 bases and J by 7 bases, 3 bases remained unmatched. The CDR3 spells CASSLEDRVEQYF. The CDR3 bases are TGCGCCAGCAGCTTGGAGGACAGGGTTGAGCAGTACTTC.

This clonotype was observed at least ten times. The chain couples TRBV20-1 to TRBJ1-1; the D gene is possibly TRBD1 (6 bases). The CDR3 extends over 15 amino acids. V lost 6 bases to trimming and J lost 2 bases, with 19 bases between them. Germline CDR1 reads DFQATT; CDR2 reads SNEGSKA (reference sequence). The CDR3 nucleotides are TGCAGTGCCCTAGACTATACAGGGCTCAACACTGAAGCTTTCTTT. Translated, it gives CSALDYTGLNTEAFF.

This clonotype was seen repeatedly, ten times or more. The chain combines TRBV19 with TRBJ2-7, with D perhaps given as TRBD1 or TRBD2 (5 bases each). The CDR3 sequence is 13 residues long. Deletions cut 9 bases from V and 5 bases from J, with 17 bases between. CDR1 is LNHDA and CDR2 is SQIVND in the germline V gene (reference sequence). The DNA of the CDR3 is TGTGCCAGCGCTACAGGCCTCGGGGACGAGCAGTACTTC. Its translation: CASATGLGDEQYF.